Below, 30 T cell receptor beta chains from the same sample are listed, as sequenced in a study of CD8 T cells in ankylosing spondylitis. Study results and caveats: Characteristic of ankylosing spondylitis blood, it appeared, was a TCR beta motif comprising roughly 8 highly homologous variants.

Which antigens these TCRs recognize remains unknown. TCRdb reprocessed the 5' RACE reads with MiXCR, giving one entry per CDR3 protein. The repertoire consists of about 90,000 distinct CDR3 sequences, with approximately 9.6% occurring once and the leading ten covering around 30%. Specimen: blood, either unsorted or a sorted T cell fraction (not recorded which). The receptors were sampled from a male donor with ankylosing spondylitis.

On this clonotype: The junction departs from the called germline gene at one end, perhaps through a read error. The chain employs TRBV18 and TRBJ2-1; TRBD1 aligns across 9 bases. CDR1 KGHSH and CDR2 LQKENI come from the germline V gene. The CDR3 consists of 17 residues. The CDR3 coding sequence is TGTGCCAGCTCACCATTGGACAGGGGAAAGTCTAGGAATGAGCGGTTCTTC. Protein product: CASSPLDRGKSRNERFF.

The chain links TRBV5-1 to TRBJ2-7; 11 bases are a match to TRBD1. The CDR3 is 15 residues long. Germline lookup yields CDR1 SGHRS and CDR2 YFSETQ. Trimming removed 3 bases from V and 2 bases from J; junction bases left unmatched: 4. Here the CDR3 DNA reads TGCGCCAGCAGCTCAAAGGACAGGGGGCCCTACGAGCAGTACTTC. Its translation: CASSSKDRGPYEQYF.

In this sample, this clonotype turned up a few times. The V gene is TRBV15, the J gene TRBJ2-1; 11 bases line up with TRBD2. This CDR3 has 14 amino acids. J was trimmed by 8 bases and V by 1 base; bases with no gene match: 1. Per the germline V gene, CDR1 is LNHNV and CDR2 is YYDKDF (reference sequence). CDR3 residues: CATSRVAGGDEQFF. The CDR3 bases are TGTGCCACCAGCAGAGTAGCGGGAGGGGATGAGCAGTTCTTC.

Concerning this clonotype itself: A clone one base away is much larger, so this may be a read error. The genes are TRBV3-1 and TRBJ1-1; D is possibly TRBD1 (6 bases). Germline-derived CDR1 and CDR2 are LGHDT and YNNKEL (reference sequence). V lost 1 base and J 4 bases, leaving 13 bases between the germline ends. The CDR3 has 15 amino acids. The CDR3 DNA sequence: TGTGCCAGCAGCCAAGGGCCGGGGGCGATCACTGAAGCTTTCTTT. Its translation: CASSQGPGAITEAFF. The complete variable domain, with remaining parts taken from reference TRBV3-1 and TRBJ1-1, reads DTAVSQTPKYLVTQMGNDKSIKCEQNLGHDTMYWYKQDSKKFLKIMFSYNNKELIINETVPNRFSPKSPDKAHLNLHINSLELGDSAVYFCASSQGPGAITEAFFGQGTRLTVV.

This clonotype was recorded at least ten times. The chain carries TRBV12-3 or TRBV12-4 and TRBJ2-1, with D possibly matching TRBD1 (5 bases). This CDR3 has 15 residues. V was cut by 5 bases and J by 8 bases, with 19 bases left in between. The CDR3: CASSPTDWVGDEQFF. Written as DNA, the CDR3 is TGTGCCAGCAGTCCTACTGACTGGGTAGGGGATGAGCAGTTCTTC.

The rearrangement uses TRBV7-8 and TRBJ1-1; no definite D call. The ends were cut back, 5 bases at V and 3 bases at J, with 16 bases in the middle. The CDR3 sequence is 15 residues long. Germline V gives CDR1 SGHVS, CDR2 FQNEAQ. The CDR3 bases are TGTGCCAGCAGCCGAGAAGAAGAGGCGGACACTGAAGCTTTCTTT. Residues: CASSREEEADTEAFF.

This chain uses TRBV20-1 with TRBJ2-1, with 10 nucleotides matching TRBD2. The length of the CDR3 is 14 residues. V lost 5 bases, J lost 0 bases, and 1 base stayed unmatched. Per the germline V gene, CDR1 is DFQATT and CDR2 is SNEGSKA (reference sequence). CDR3 sequence reads: CSAGTSDSYNEQFF. CDR3 nucleotide sequence: TGCAGTGCTGGGACTAGCGACTCCTACAATGAGCAGTTCTTC.

There are a few counts of this clonotype. V usage is TRBV9 and J usage is TRBJ1-3; tentatively, D is TRBD1 (6 bases). Germline loops: CDR1 SGDLS, CDR2 YYNGEE. The length of the CDR3 is 15 residues. V was shortened by 3 bases and J by 4 bases, with 14 bases between the two germline ends. The CDR3 DNA reads TGTGCCAGCAGCGGTGGTGGGGGCTCAGGAAACACCATATATTTT. Protein sequence: CASSGGGGSGNTIYF.

This clonotype was recorded a few times. The genes are TRBV3-1 and TRBJ1-4; possible D gene TRBD1, 5 bases. Germline lookup yields CDR1 LGHDT and CDR2 YNNKEL (reference sequence). With 4 bases removed from V and 7 bases from J, the gap between germline ends came to 16 bases. The CDR3 sequence is 15 residues long. Here the CDR3 reads CASSLEQVHGEKLFF. In DNA form, the CDR3 reads TGTGCCAGCAGCCTTGAACAGGTCCACGGTGAAAAACTGTTTTTT.

The CDR3 DNA is TGTGCCAGCAGTTTTGACAGGGGGACCATGTATGAGCAGTTCTTC. Translating gives CASSFDRGTMYEQFF. J is TRBJ2-1 and V is TRBV27, with 9 bases lining up with TRBD1. In germline, CDR1 is MNHEY, CDR2 SMNVEV (reference sequence). The CDR3 totals 15 residues. With 3 bases clipped from V and 8 bases from J, the junction kept 8 bases outside the gene matches.

This clonotype was recorded at least ten times. The chain joins TRBV12-3 or TRBV12-4 to TRBJ2-7; D is possibly TRBD2 (6 bases). The CDR3 has 13 amino acids. V lost 1 base and J lost 3, with 7 bases in between. CDR3 in DNA: TGTGCCAGCAGTTTAGGACTAGACTACGAGCAGTACTTC. It encodes CASSLGLDYEQYF.

At least ten counts were recorded for this clonotype. This rearrangement joins TRBV15 to TRBJ2-1; 8 bases agree with TRBD2. The CDR3 totals 15 residues. The germline V gene has CDR1 LNHNV and CDR2 YYDKDF (reference sequence). The V and J ends lost 6 bases and 0 bases, in that order; junction bases with no gene match: 4. Here the CDR3 DNA reads TGTGCCACCAGGTCGGGGACTAGCTCCTACAATGAGCAGTTCTTC. Residues: CATRSGTSSYNEQFF.

CDR3 DNA: TGCGCCAGCAGCCAACCGGGGACATCCATGAACACTGAAGCTTTCTTT. Translated: CASSQPGTSMNTEAFF. The chain has TRBV4-1 and TRBJ1-1; D might be TRBD1 (6 bases). The V gene lost 2 bases and the J gene lost 0 bases, with 13 bases spanning the gap. The CDR3 has 16 amino acids. Germline assignment: CDR1 MGHRA and CDR2 YSYEKL.

This clonotype has at least ten counts. The CDR3 is CAISDIGTDTQYF. The CDR3 DNA sequence: TGTGCCATCAGTGATATAGGAACAGATACGCAGTATTTT. J is TRBJ2-3 and V is TRBV10-3; no firm D call. Germline V CDR1 and CDR2: ENHRY, SYGVKD. V lost 3 bases and J 3 bases, leaving 7 bases between the germline ends. This CDR3 region has 13 residues.

This clonotype appeared many times. This sequence joins TRBV24-1 and TRBJ2-3; 13 bases match TRBD2. This CDR3 contains 18 residues. The germline gives CDR1 KGHDR, CDR2 SFDVKD. Trimming cost V 7 bases and J 3 bases; bases outside gene matches: 12. CDR3 sequence: CATSSTGTSGKDTDTQYF. In DNA, the CDR3 is TGTGCCACCAGCTCAACCGGGACTAGCGGGAAGGATACAGATACGCAGTATTTT.

The V and J genes are TRBV7-2 and TRBJ2-7; 7 nucleotides match TRBD2. This CDR3 comprises 14 residues. Germline assignment: CDR1 SGHTA and CDR2 FQGNSA. V lost 7 bases and J lost 0; bases outside the gene matches: 6. The CDR3 sequence is CASTKGGSSYEQYF. The CDR3 DNA is TGTGCCAGCACCAAGGGCGGGAGCTCCTACGAGCAGTACTTC.

In its sample, this clonotype was seen many times. This sequence joins TRBV29-1 and TRBJ2-2; D unclear. The CDR3 extends over 14 amino acids. The germline gives CDR1 SQVTM, CDR2 ANQGSEA. Trimming cost V 3 bases and J 2 bases, with 10 bases left between them. The chain's CDR3 is CSVDGQVNTGELFF. In nucleotides, the CDR3 is TGCAGCGTTGATGGGCAGGTCAACACCGGGGAGCTGTTTTTT.

J is TRBJ2-3 and V is TRBV7-9, with D possibly being TRBD2 (6 bases). The CDR3 sequence is 15 residues long. Deletions cut 5 bases from V and 2 bases from J, with 14 bases between. Germline V gives CDR1 SEHNR, CDR2 FQNEAQ (reference sequence). The CDR3 loop reads CASSVTRSDTDTQYF. Here the CDR3 DNA reads TGTGCCAGCAGCGTGACTAGAAGTGACACAGATACGCAGTATTTT.

The V call is TRBV12-3 or TRBV12-4, the J call TRBJ2-1; TRBD2 is a possible D gene (5 bases). V shed 3 bases and J shed 2 bases, with 11 bases lying between them. The CDR3 runs 15 residues. CDR3 loop: CASSFTGETYNEQFF. DNA for the CDR3: TGTGCCAGCAGTTTCACCGGGGAAACCTACAATGAGCAGTTCTTC.

This clonotype has a count of ten or more. The chain uses TRBV6-2 or TRBV6-3 and TRBJ2-2; D gene ambiguous. The germline gives CDR1 MNHEY, CDR2 SVGEGT. This CDR3 has 15 residues. The ends were cut back, 2 bases at V and 5 bases at J, with 12 bases in the middle. This CDR3 reads CASSYHTIETGELFF. The CDR3 nucleotides are TGTGCCAGCAGTTACCATACCATTGAAACCGGGGAGCTGTTTTTT.

This clonotype was found a few times. This chain connects TRBV2 to TRBJ1-2, with D possibly matching TRBD1 (5 bases). This CDR3 is built from 14 residues. Looked up from germline, CDR1 is SNHLY and CDR2 is FYNNEI. Trimming stripped 0 bases from V and 7 bases from J, with 12 bases between. CDR3 in DNA: TGTGCCAGCAGTGAAGCGGCCGGGGCAAGTGGCTACACCTTC. Residues: CASSEAAGASGYTF. The full variable domain, with the rest looked up from reference TRBV2 and TRBJ1-2, is EPEVTQTPSHQVTQMGQEVILRCVPISNHLYFYWYRQILGQKVEFLVSFYNNEISEKSEIFDDQFSVERPDGSNFTLKIRSTKLEDSAMYFCASSEAAGASGYTFGSGTRLTVV.

This clonotype occurred a few times. This chain links TRBV7-9 with TRBJ2-3; D not resolved. The CDR3 runs to 13 residues. The germline V gene has CDR1 SEHNR and CDR2 FQNEAQ (reference sequence). Trimming shortened V by 7 bases and J by 2 bases, and 10 bases separated the two germline ends. The CDR3 DNA reads TGTGCCAGCATGGGGTCAACCACAGATACGCAGTATTTT. It translates to CASMGSTTDTQYF.

This clonotype was picked up many times. The CDR3 DNA is TGTGCCAGTATCGGGGGCAATGAGCAGTTCTTC. This gives the protein CASIGGNEQFF. V and J are TRBV6-5 and TRBJ2-1; TRBD2 is a possible D gene (6 bases). Germline CDR1 and CDR2: MNHEY and SVGAGI. The V gene lost 9 bases and the J gene lost 6 bases, with 9 bases spanning the gap. This CDR3 is built from 11 residues.

This clonotype was found many times. This chain joins TRBV3-1 and TRBJ2-2; maybe TRBD2 (6 bases). Per germline, CDR1 LGHDT and CDR2 YNNKEL (reference sequence). The V end was cut by 1 base, the J end by 11 bases, with 17 bases between. The CDR3 is 15 residues long. CDR3 protein: CASSQVSGEAAELFF. As DNA, the CDR3 is TGTGCCAGCAGCCAAGTATCTGGGGAGGCCGCCGAGCTGTTTTTT.

This CDR3 is CSVALGLSYEQYF. DNA for the CDR3: TGCAGCGTTGCCCTGGGCCTCTCCTACGAGCAGTACTTC. The chain is built from TRBV29-1 and TRBJ2-7; D not resolved. This CDR3 is built from 13 residues. V was pared by 4 bases and J by 0 bases, with 10 bases between. Germline V lookup: CDR1 SQVTM, CDR2 ANQGSEA.

This clonotype was detected many times. The chain is built from TRBV27 and TRBJ1-1, with D possibly matching TRBD1 (6 bases). The CDR3 has 15 amino acids. The germline V gene encodes CDR1 MNHEY and CDR2 SMNVEV (reference sequence). V was pared by 4 bases and J by 3 bases, with 15 bases between. The CDR3 DNA reads as TGTGCCAGCAGTTCCTACAGGGAGTCGGACACTGAAGCTTTCTTT. It codes for CASSSYRESDTEAFF.

At least ten counts were recorded for this clonotype. The J gene is TRBJ2-1, the V gene TRBV4-2, with 7 bases matching TRBD2. CDR3 length: 16 residues. The ends lost 0 bases at V and 3 bases at J; junction bases unmatched: 5. The germline V gene has CDR1 LGHNA and CDR2 YNFKEQ. CDR3: CASSQESGIGYNEQFF. The CDR3 DNA reads as TGTGCCAGCAGCCAAGAGAGCGGGATAGGCTACAATGAGCAGTTCTTC.

The V and J genes are TRBV27 and TRBJ1-2; D ambiguous. CDR3 length: 13 residues. CDR1 and CDR2 from the germline V gene are MNHEY and SMNVEV (reference sequence). Trimming removed 3 bases at V and 4 bases at J, with 9 bases between. The chain's CDR3 is CASSFAQSYGYTF. For the CDR3, the DNA is TGTGCCAGCAGTTTTGCACAGTCCTATGGCTACACCTTC.

J is TRBJ2-2 and V is TRBV4-2, with TRBD1 matching over 9 bases. The CDR3 sequence is 16 residues long. V lost 4 bases and J lost 6; bases outside the gene matches: 9. In germline, CDR1 is LGHNA, CDR2 YNFKEQ. CDR3 in DNA: TGTGCCAGCAGCCCATCAACAGGGGGCATTTCCGGGGAGCTGTTTTTT. Encoded protein: CASSPSTGGISGELFF.

This clonotype was counted at least ten times. The rearrangement links TRBV12-3 or TRBV12-4 to TRBJ2-1, with TRBD2 identical over 14 bases. Germline trimming cut 6 bases from V and 3 bases from J; bases unmatched to any gene: 4. The CDR3 covers 16 residues. DNA for the CDR3: TGTGCCAGCAGCCGCGGGACTAGCGGGAGCTACAATGAGCAGTTCTTC. Its translation: CASSRGTSGSYNEQFF.